Listed here are 2 T cell receptor beta chains from one sample, sequenced in a study of human thymus T cells. This table comes from immunoSEQ multiplex PCR, and its TCRdb copy is limited to in-frame clones, with some not included. The table has some 72,000 clones, around 96% seen once. During corrective heart surgery, resections were taken, and the thymus tissue came from them. Sequencing was done on a sample of thymus tissue. These receptor sequences come from a boy under three years old with a congenital heart defect but otherwise immunologically healthy.

The CDR3: CASSFGSIRGRPSTDTQYF. Here the CDR3 DNA reads TGTGCCAGCAGCTTCGGATCGATTAGGGGGAGGCCCAGCACAGATACGCAGTATTTT. The rearrangement uses TRBV7-2 and TRBJ2-3; either TRBD1 or TRBD2 may fit D (6 bases each). The CDR3 loop spans 19 amino acids. Per germline, CDR1 SGHTA and CDR2 FQGNSA. V was shortened by 3 bases and J by 0 bases, with 22 bases between the two germline ends.

The genes are TRBV9 and TRBJ2-3; a possible D gene is TRBD2 (6 bases). CDR3 size: 16 residues. Deletions cut 4 bases from V and 0 bases from J, with 15 bases between. Germline V gene sequence: CDR1 SGDLS, CDR2 YYNGEE. CDR3 residues: CASSPTRDSSTDTQYF. The CDR3 DNA reads as TGTGCCAGCAGCCCTACGCGGGACTCTAGCACAGATACGCAGTATTTT.